The 21 T cell receptor beta chains reported below all come from one sample, sequenced in a study of memory CD4+ T cells and cytomegalovirus serostatus. Only in-frame clones appear in the TCRdb table, and some are missing; sequencing was by immunoSEQ multiplex PCR. The sample has 45,000 to 65,000 clones; about 80% are singletons. The sort gate was single viable CD3+CD4+CD8-CD45RO+ cells for memory CD4+ T cells. Specimen: memory CD4+ T cells from blood. These TCRs come from an adult in good health and CMV-seropositive.

The chain couples TRBV5-1 to TRBJ2-7; 12 bases align to TRBD1. V shed 4 bases and J 6 bases; nucleotides not matched to a gene: 5. Per germline, CDR1 SGHRS and CDR2 YFSETQ. This CDR3 spans 14 amino acids. CDR3: CASSLGTGGSEQYF. DNA for the CDR3: TGCGCCAGCAGCCTCGGGACAGGGGGCTCCGAGCAGTACTTC.

The chain carries TRBV5-1 and TRBJ1-4; TRBD1 might be the D (5 bases). V was cut by 0 bases and J by 4 bases, with 7 bases left in between. This CDR3 spans 14 amino acids. Germline loops: CDR1 SGHRS, CDR2 YFSETQ. CDR3 bases: TGCGCCAGCAGCTTGGGGGGGGGTAATGAAAAACTGTTTTTT. Amino acids: CASSLGGGNEKLFF.

The J gene is TRBJ2-1, the V gene TRBV7-3; 8 bases fit TRBD1. The V and J ends lost 3 bases and 5 bases, in that order; junction bases with no gene match: 3. There are 14 residues in the CDR3. Germline V gene lookup returns CDR1 SGHTA and CDR2 FQGTGA. CDR3 sequence reads: CASSLRQGNNEQFF. CDR3 coding DNA: TGTGCCAGCAGCTTGAGACAGGGGAACAATGAGCAGTTCTTC.

The chain recombines TRBV19 with TRBJ2-1; the D gene is possibly TRBD2 (6 bases). The CDR3 runs to 18 residues. Germline loops: CDR1 LNHDA, CDR2 SQIVND (reference sequence). V shed 4 bases and J shed 0 bases, with 19 bases lying between them. The CDR3 is CASSNKRLSGSSYNEQFF. CDR3 DNA sequence: TGTGCCAGTAGTAACAAAAGACTGTCCGGGAGCTCCTACAATGAGCAGTTCTTC.

V is TRBV6-6 and J is TRBJ1-5; 8 bases match TRBD1. With 4 bases clipped from V and 7 bases from J, the junction kept 9 bases outside the gene matches. The CDR3 is 15 residues long. Looked up from germline, CDR1 is MNHNY and CDR2 is SVGAGI (reference sequence). The CDR3 spells CASSFRQGTKQPQHF. For the CDR3, the DNA is TGTGCCAGCAGTTTCCGACAGGGGACTAAGCAGCCCCAGCATTTT.

The chain employs TRBV4-1 and TRBJ1-3; D remains ambiguous. Germline loops: CDR1 MGHRA, CDR2 YSYEKL. The CDR3 covers 16 residues. V was clipped by 5 bases and J by 0 bases, with 14 bases between them. CDR3 in DNA: TGCGCCAGCAGCTCCCAAGAGTTTCCCTCTGGAAACACCATATATTTT. The encoded protein is CASSSQEFPSGNTIYF.

The J gene is TRBJ1-5, the V gene TRBV6-1; TRBD1 matches at 9 bases. In germline, CDR1 is MNHNS, CDR2 SASEGT. This CDR3 is 14 amino acids long. Losses at the gene ends were 5 bases for V and 5 bases for J; bases not matched to a gene: 4. The CDR3 is CASSWDRVHQPQHF. In nucleotides, the CDR3 is TGTGCCAGCAGTTGGGACAGGGTTCATCAGCCCCAGCATTTT.

The chain uses TRBV30 and TRBJ2-5, with D hard to call. V dropped 0 bases and J dropped 1 base, with 3 bases sitting between them. The CDR3 has 12 residues. Germline lookup yields CDR1 GTSNPN and CDR2 SVGIG (reference sequence). The CDR3 region has the DNA TGTGCCTGGAGTGTAAGCCAAGAGACCCAGTACTTC. This encodes CAWSVSQETQYF.

V gene TRBV2 combines with J gene TRBJ2-7; a possible D gene is TRBD1 (5 bases). Looked up from germline, CDR1 is SNHLY and CDR2 is FYNNEI. This CDR3 is built from 12 residues. V shed 6 bases and J shed 3 bases, with 9 bases lying between them. CDR3 nucleotide sequence: TGTGCCAGCAGGCGGACACACTACGAGCAGTACTTC. Its protein is CASRRTHYEQYF. Filled out from reference TRBV2 and TRBJ2-7, the complete variable domain reads EPEVTQTPSHQVTQMGQEVILRCVPISNHLYFYWYRQILGQKVEFLVSFYNNEISEKSEIFDDQFSVERPDGSNFTLKIRSTKLEDSAMYFCASRRTHYEQYFGPGTRLTVT.

This chain joins TRBV4-2 and TRBJ2-1; 9 positions match TRBD2. CDR1 is LGHNA, CDR2 YNFKEQ, per germline. This CDR3 is built from 18 residues. The trim removed 1 base at V and 1 base at J, leaving 8 bases unmatched. The CDR3 region has the DNA TGTGCCAGCAGCCAAGGACTCGCGGGAGGGGTTTCCTACAATGAGCAGTTCTTC. This encodes CASSQGLAGGVSYNEQFF.

The chain combines TRBV5-1 with TRBJ1-1, with D unresolved. V lost 6 bases and J 1 base, leaving 16 bases between the germline ends. CDR1 is SGHRS, CDR2 YFSETQ, per germline. This CDR3 region has 15 residues. CDR3 residues: CASKLGGAGNTEAFF. Written as DNA, the CDR3 is TGCGCCAGCAAGCTTGGAGGAGCCGGGAACACTGAAGCTTTCTTT.

CDR3 amino acids: CASSATGTASTDTQYF. DNA for the CDR3: TGTGCCAGCAGCGCGACCGGGACGGCTAGCACAGATACGCAGTATTTT. The chain links TRBV9 to TRBJ2-3; D tentatively fits TRBD1 or TRBD2 (5 bases each). Deletions cut 3 bases from V and 0 bases from J, with 14 bases between. The germline CDR1 and CDR2 sequences are SGDLS and YYNGEE. The CDR3 consists of 16 residues.

This clone has just a few counts. V is TRBV30 and J is TRBJ1-2; 8 positions agree with TRBD1. Germline V gene lookup returns CDR1 GTSNPN and CDR2 SVGIG (reference sequence). The length of the CDR3 is 16 residues. The V gene end was trimmed by 0 bases and the J gene end by 8 bases; junction bases not matched to a gene: 14. For the CDR3, the DNA is TGTGCCTGGAGTGTAATGGGCAGGGGGCCGTTCTGGGGCTACACCTTC. It translates to CAWSVMGRGPFWGYTF.

The chain joins TRBV21-1 to TRBJ2-2; the table's D gene call, TRBD2, was not cross checked with the DNA. TRBV21-1 is shown as a pseudogene. The CDR3 totals 17 residues. The CDR3 DNA follows: TGTGCCAGCAGCAATCAACTAGCGGGAGCTAACACCGGGGAGCTGTTTTTT. Residues: CASSNQLAGANTGELFF.

The chain combines TRBV29-1 with TRBJ2-5; D is unresolved. Looked up from germline, CDR1 is SQVTM and CDR2 is ANQGSEA. The CDR3 is 14 amino acids. Trimming removed 6 bases at V and 5 bases at J, with 19 bases between. CDR3 residues: CSVDLSRQVETQYF. The CDR3 DNA follows: TGCAGCGTCGACCTCTCAAGGCAGGTGGAGACCCAGTACTTC. Complete variable domain (other parts from reference TRBV29-1 and TRBJ2-5): SAVISQKPSRDICQRGTSLTIQCQVDSQVTMMFWYRQQPGQSLTLIATANQGSEATYESGFVIDKFPISRPNLTFSTLTVSNMSPEDSSIYLCSVDLSRQVETQYFGPGTRLLVL.

The chain carries TRBV7-9 and TRBJ1-1, with a tentative D call TRBD1 (5 bases). CDR1 is SEHNR and CDR2 is FQNEAQ in the germline V gene (reference sequence). V lost 8 bases and J lost 1, with 17 bases in between. CDR3 size: 15 residues. The CDR3 DNA reads as TGTGCCAGCTCGGGAGGGGCCCTTAAGAACACTGAAGCTTTCTTT. It translates to CASSGGALKNTEAFF. The variable domain in full, completed from reference TRBV7-9 and TRBJ1-1, reads DTGVSQNPRHKITKRGQNVTFRCDPISEHNRLYWYRQTLGQGPEFLTYFQNEAQLEKSRLLSDRFSAERPKGSFSTLEIQRTEQGDSAMYLCASSGGALKNTEAFFGQGTRLTVV.

This sequence joins TRBV7-8 and TRBJ2-1, with D uncertain. This CDR3 comprises 11 residues. Germline V gives CDR1 SGHVS, CDR2 FQNEAQ. V gave up 3 bases and J gave up 15 bases, with 12 bases separating them. The CDR3 loop is CASSFDMRRFF. DNA for the CDR3: TGTGCCAGCAGCTTCGACATGCGGCGGTTCTTC.

V and J are TRBV30 and TRBJ2-3; 7 nucleotides match TRBD1. The CDR3 has 16 residues. The germline CDR1 and CDR2 sequences are GTSNPN and SVGIG (reference sequence). Trimming removed 0 bases from V and 4 bases from J; junction bases left unmatched: 10. The CDR3, as DNA: TGTGCCTGGAGTGTACCTGACAGGGTCTGGCCAGATACGCAGTATTTT. It translates to CAWSVPDRVWPDTQYF.

The V gene is TRBV15, the J gene TRBJ2-4, with 9 nucleotides matching TRBD1. Germline V CDR1 and CDR2: LNHNV, YYDKDF (reference sequence). V dropped 1 base and J dropped 0; count of bases not matched to a gene: 4. This CDR3 comprises 17 residues. The CDR3 sequence: CATSRVGDREAKNIQYF. The CDR3 DNA reads TGTGCCACCAGCAGAGTAGGGGACAGGGAAGCCAAAAACATTCAGTACTTC.

The rearrangement joins TRBV14 to TRBJ1-2; no clear D gene. From germline, CDR1 is SGHDN and CDR2 FVKESK. Trimming took 1 base from V and 8 from J, leaving 14 bases between them. This CDR3 comprises 14 residues. CDR3: CASSQAGLLGGYTF. CDR3 in DNA: TGTGCCAGCAGCCAAGCGGGCCTCCTCGGGGGCTACACCTTC.

The rearrangement uses TRBV23-1 and TRBJ2-6; no clear D gene. TRBV23-1 is noted as an ORF with a role that remains uncertain. V was pared by 3 bases and J by 2 bases, with 5 bases between. This CDR3 has 14 residues. The CDR3 coding sequence is TGCGCCAGCAGTCATTTCACTGGGGCCAACGTCCTGACTTTC. This translates into CASSHFTGANVLTF.